This is a list of T cell receptor beta chains from one sample in a study of T cell changes during pregnancy in multiple sclerosis. Sequencing used immunoSEQ multiplex PCR; TCRdb keeps in-frame clones, though not all of them. The sample records fewer than 95,000 clones, approximately 95% being singletons. Sequencing used peripheral blood, obtained in the first trimester of pregnancy. These TCRs come from a female donor with multiple sclerosis, enrolled in a pregnancy study. CDR3s include the opening cysteine and the closing phenylalanine or tryptophan. The order of the fields is V gene, D gene, J gene, clone size, CDR3 protein, CDR3 DNA. A D gene is named only where the DNA matches it firmly. Size values are once, few and many counts, or a class for expanded clones, and some rows have none.

TRBV14,NA,TRBJ2-7,NA,CASSQQPGNSYEQYF,TGTGCCAGCAGCCAACAACCGGGGAACTCCTACGAGCAGTACTTC
TRBV21-1,NA,TRBJ1-2,NA,CASSKGGGANYGYTF,TGTGCCAGCAGCAAAGGAGGAGGGGCTAACTATGGCTACACCTTC
TRBV2,TRBD1,TRBJ2-7,NA,CASSATGTASYEQYF,TGTGCCAGCAGTGCCACCGGGACAGCCTCCTACGAGCAGTACTTC
TRBV5-1,TRBD1,TRBJ2-1,NA,CASSLGGRGLLVDEQFF,TGCGCCAGCAGCTTGGGTGGCAGGGGGCTACTGGTCGATGAGCAGTTCTTC
TRBV11-1,TRBD1,TRBJ1-1,NA,CASSSSQGADEAFF,TGTGCCAGCAGCAGTTCGCAGGGGGCCGATGAAGCTTTCTTT
TRBV9,TRBD2,TRBJ2-3,NA,CASSVDGGADTQYF,TGTGCCAGCAGCGTAGATGGGGGGGCAGATACGCAGTATTTT
TRBV5-1,NA,TRBJ1-1,NA,CASSLDGANTEAFF,TGCGCCAGCAGCTTGGACGGAGCGAACACTGAAGCTTTCTTT
TRBV11-3,NA,TRBJ1-3,once,CASSSGGALHSGNTIYF,TGTGCCAGCAGCTCCGGCGGGGCCCTCCACTCTGGAAACACCATATATTTT
TRBV12-5,TRBD1,TRBJ2-7,NA,CASGLVLGQGPPEQYF,TGTGCTAGTGGTTTGGTACTGGGACAGGGCCCGCCCGAGCAGTACTTC
TRBV27,TRBD1,TRBJ2-3,NA,CASSSQGLADTQYF,TGTGCCAGCAGTTCACAGGGGCTCGCAGATACGCAGTATTTT
TRBV7-7,TRBD1,TRBJ1-3,NA,CASEGATGNTIYF,TGTGCTAGCGAGGGGGCGACTGGAAACACCATATATTTT
TRBV5-1,TRBD1,TRBJ2-2,NA,CASSFRQGNTGELFF,TGCGCCAGCAGCTTTAGACAGGGGAACACCGGGGAGCTGTTTTTT
TRBV6-5,NA,TRBJ2-7,NA,CASSYSGGSYEQYF,TGTGCCAGCAGTTACTCGGGGGGCTCCTACGAGCAGTACTTC
TRBV9,TRBD2,TRBJ2-3,NA,CASSDSGGATDTQYF,TGTGCCAGCAGCGATAGCGGGGGGGCTACAGATACGCAGTATTTT
TRBV5-1,NA,TRBJ2-3,NA,CASSLAGVTDTQYF,TGCGCCAGCAGCTTGGCCGGGGTCACAGATACGCAGTATTTT
TRBV6-5,NA,TRBJ2-5,NA,CASTSSVGKTQYF,TGTGCCAGCACCTCTAGCGTTGGAAAGACCCAGTACTTC
TRBV19,TRBD1,TRBJ1-4,NA,CASSTGTADEKLFF,TGTGCCAGTAGTACCGGGACAGCTGATGAAAAACTGTTTTTT
TRBV9,NA,TRBJ1-6,NA,CASSRSMVGNNSPLHF,TGTGCCAGCAGCCGGTCGATGGTGGGCAATAATTCACCCCTCCACTTT
TRBV6-5,TRBD2,TRBJ2-3,NA,CASRSGGAPPDTQYF,TGTGCCAGCAGAAGCGGGGGGGCCCCCCCAGATACGCAGTATTTT
TRBV7-9,TRBD1,TRBJ2-7,NA,CASSSDRAVIYEQYF,TGTGCCAGCAGTTCTGACAGGGCGGTAATTTACGAGCAGTACTTC
TRBV10-2,NA,TRBJ1-6,NA,CASSEYTTTNSPLHF,TGCGCCAGCAGTGAGTATACAACTACTAATTCACCCCTCCACTTT
TRBV12-5,NA,TRBJ2-3,NA,CASGSGNPQDTQYF,TGTGCTAGTGGTTCGGGGAACCCCCAGGATACGCAGTATTTT
TRBV14,NA,TRBJ1-6,NA,CASSQDLRGTSSYNSPLHF,TGTGCCAGCAGCCAAGATCTGCGGGGGACTAGCTCCTATAATTCACCCCTCCACTTT
TRBV6-6,NA,TRBJ2-7,NA,CASSSTDMPRYEQYF,TGTGCCAGCAGTTCAACAGATATGCCCCGCTACGAGCAGTACTTC
TRBV11-1,NA,TRBJ2-2,NA,CASSLVARRGTGELFF,TGTGCCAGCAGCTTAGTGGCCCGGAGGGGCACCGGGGAGCTGTTTTTT
TRBV1,NA,TRBJ2-1,NA,CTSSQEGGGAYNEQFF,TGCACCAGCAGCCAAGAGGGCGGGGGCGCCTACAATGAGCAGTTCTTC
TRBV9,TRBD1,TRBJ2-3,NA,CASSGRQGNTDTQYF,TGTGCCAGCAGCGGTAGACAGGGCAACACAGATACGCAGTATTTT
TRBV2,NA,TRBJ1-1,NA,CASSRTGSIMNTEAFF,TGTGCCAGCAGCCGAACAGGGTCAATTATGAACACTGAAGCTTTCTTT
TRBV11-2,TRBD1,TRBJ2-1,once,CASSSGPGTGDNEQFF,TGTGCCAGCAGTTCAGGACCCGGGACAGGGGACAATGAGCAGTTCTTC
TRBV5-4,NA,TRBJ1-3,NA,CASSLATGSGNTIYF,TGTGCCAGCAGCTTGGCCACCGGCTCTGGAAACACCATATATTTT
TRBV28,TRBD1,TRBJ1-1,NA,CASSLTGLIEAFF,TGTGCCAGCAGTTTGACAGGGTTGATAGAAGCTTTCTTT
TRBV15,TRBD1,TRBJ1-5,NA,CATSRPGTGAQPQHF,TGTGCCACCAGCAGACCCGGGACAGGGGCCCAGCCCCAGCATTTT
TRBV7-9,NA,TRBJ1-1,NA,CASSLGTPLQVRF,TGTGCCAGCAGCTTGGGGACTCCCCTCCAAGTTCGCTTT
TRBV29-1,NA,TRBJ1-1,NA,CSAEGVLGTEAFF,TGCAGCGCCGAAGGGGTTTTGGGCACTGAAGCTTTCTTT
TRBV10-3,NA,TRBJ2-3,NA,CAISESVADTQYF,TGTGCCATCAGTGAGTCCGTCGCAGATACGCAGTATTTT
TRBV7-6,NA,TRBJ1-1,NA,CASSLLARPMNTEAFF,TGTGCCAGCAGCTTACTCGCCAGGCCTATGAACACTGAAGCTTTCTTT
TRBV6-4,TRBD2,TRBJ2-1,NA,CASSLGSGGANEQFF,TGTGCCAGCAGCCTCGGGAGCGGGGGGGCTAATGAGCAGTTCTTC
TRBV5-6,NA,TRBJ2-7,once,CASSLVRLTEPVEQYF,TGTGCCAGCAGCTTGGTACGACTGACCGAGCCTGTCGAGCAGTACTTC
TRBV9,NA,TRBJ2-2,NA,CASSVGTSGTYNTGELFF,TGTGCCAGCAGCGTAGGTACCTCCGGGACTTACAACACCGGGGAGCTGTTTTTT
TRBV13,NA,TRBJ1-6,NA,CASSLGPGDSPLHF,TGTGCCAGCAGCTTAGGACCGGGGGATTCACCCCTCCACTTT
TRBV19,TRBD2,TRBJ2-5,NA,CASSIPPLAGGGETQYF,TGTGCCAGTAGTATCCCCCCCCTAGCGGGGGGTGGAGAGACCCAGTACTTC
TRBV7-9,TRBD2,TRBJ2-7,NA,CASSLRGGLRGYEQYF,TGTGCCAGCAGCCTCCGCGGGGGACTACGGGGCTACGAGCAGTACTTC
TRBV27,TRBD1,TRBJ1-1,once,CASRIDRASAEAFF,TGTGCCAGCAGGATCGACAGGGCCTCGGCTGAAGCTTTCTTT
TRBV7-9,TRBD1,TRBJ1-4,NA,CASSGTGVREKLFF,TGTGCCAGCAGCGGGACAGGGGTTAGAGAAAAACTGTTTTTT
TRBV6-6,NA,TRBJ1-1,NA,CASSYSSGGVTEAFF,TGTGCCAGCAGTTACTCGAGTGGAGGGGTCACTGAAGCTTTCTTT
TRBV2,TRBD1,TRBJ1-5,NA,CASSELGQAFNQPQHF,TGTGCCAGCAGTGAACTCGGACAGGCGTTCAATCAGCCCCAGCATTTT
TRBV7-8,NA,TRBJ2-6,NA,CASSTYSSRGQGSGANVLTF,TGTGCCAGCAGCACTTATAGCTCGCGGGGCCAGGGCTCTGGGGCCAACGTCCTGACTTTC
TRBV9,TRBD1,TRBJ1-6,NA,CASSSGQVDNSPLHF,TGTGCCAGCAGCTCGGGACAGGTTGATAATTCACCCCTCCACTTT
TRBV7-8,TRBD1,TRBJ1-1,NA,CASSLATGDLRAFF,TGTGCCAGCAGCTTGGCAACAGGGGACCTAAGAGCTTTCTTT
TRBV30,NA,TRBJ1-5,NA,CAWTRGGGQPQHF,TGTGCCTGGACCCGCGGGGGCGGTCAGCCCCAGCATTTT
TRBV6-5,TRBD2,TRBJ2-1,NA,CASIGAGRNEQFF,TGTGCCAGCATCGGGGCCGGGAGGAATGAGCAGTTCTTC
TRBV6-4,NA,TRBJ2-3,NA,CASSWSGGTDTQYF,TGTGCCAGCAGTTGGTCAGGGGGCACAGATACGCAGTATTTT
TRBV20-1,NA,TRBJ1-1,NA,CRVAEDTEAFF,TGCAGGGTTGCGGAAGACACTGAAGCTTTCTTT
TRBV7-2,TRBD2,TRBJ2-7,NA,CASSARLAGGPGEQYF,TGTGCCAGCAGCGCCAGACTAGCGGGGGGGCCGGGTGAGCAGTACTTC
TRBV5-6,NA,TRBJ2-1,NA,CASSGGRTGSVEQFF,TGTGCCAGCAGTGGGGGGCGGACAGGCAGTGTTGAGCAGTTCTTC
TRBV18,TRBD1,TRBJ1-6,once,CASSPGTGDSPLHF,TGTGCCAGCTCACCCGGGACAGGGGATTCACCCCTCCACTTT
TRBV4-1,NA,TRBJ1-3,NA,CASSQEGSFQYSSGNTIYF,TGCGCCAGCAGCCAAGAGGGGAGCTTTCAGTACTCCTCTGGAAACACCATATATTTT
TRBV7-2,NA,TRBJ2-1,NA,CASSFFLDNEQFF,TGTGCCAGCAGCTTTTTCCTAGACAATGAGCAGTTCTTC